This T cell receptor (beta chain) was retrieved from a study of blood T cell repertoires in COVID-19. For the study at large: The origin of the acute and convalescent COVID-19 samples was the United States, Italy and Spain. Sample material is recorded as cDNA or gDNA derived from T cells, B-cell-depleted T cells, or PBMCs.

V shed 3 bases, J shed 10 bases, and the junction held 9 bases outside the gene matches. This CDR3 is built from 15 residues. In germline, CDR1 is KGHSH, CDR2 LQKENI. In the original processing: The assay estimated nucleated cells by amplifying reference gene primers. Using immunoSEQ multiplex PCR, the repertoire was profiled, and TCRdb retains in-frame clones only, with some absent. V, J and clone size are taken as reported in that table, and D and trimming were inferred from the DNA itself. The sample includes tens of thousands of clones, roughly 85% of them seen just once. Sequencing was done on a sample of peripheral blood. The clonotype originates from an elderly man with active COVID-19. The rearrangement uses TRBV18 and TRBJ2-1; the match to TRBD2 covers 10 bases. CDR3 amino acids: CASSPQRGGAREQFF. The DNA of the CDR3 is TGTGCCAGCTCACCTCAGCGGGGGGGGGCTCGGGAGCAGTTCTTC.